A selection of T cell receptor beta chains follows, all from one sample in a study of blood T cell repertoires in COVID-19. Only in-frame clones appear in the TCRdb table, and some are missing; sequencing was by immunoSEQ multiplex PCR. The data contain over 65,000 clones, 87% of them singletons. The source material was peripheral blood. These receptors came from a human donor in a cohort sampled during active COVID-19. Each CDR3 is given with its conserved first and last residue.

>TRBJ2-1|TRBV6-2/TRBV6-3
CASSKAGLAYNEQFF
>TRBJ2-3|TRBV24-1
CATSDSTSGRWGDTQYF
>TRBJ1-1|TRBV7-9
CASTQRGGTGTEAFF
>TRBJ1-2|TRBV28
CASSTPGAGGARGYTF
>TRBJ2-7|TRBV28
CASSPSGTSGPKQYF
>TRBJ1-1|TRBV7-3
CASSSLGGPNTEAFF
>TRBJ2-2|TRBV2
CASSERGTHGELFF
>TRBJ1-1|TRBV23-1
CASSQLPQQGRNTEAFF
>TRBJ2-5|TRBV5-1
CASSLQETQYF
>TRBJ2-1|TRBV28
CASIPSGEKQFF
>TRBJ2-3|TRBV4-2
CASSALAGGTDTQYF
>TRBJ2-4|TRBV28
CASSRQGSSNIQYF
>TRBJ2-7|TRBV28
CASSAPSGRGYEQYF
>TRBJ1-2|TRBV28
CASSLRQGYYGYTF
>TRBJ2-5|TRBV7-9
CASSPVDRGTQYF
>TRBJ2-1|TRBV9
CASSAGLAGKNEQFF
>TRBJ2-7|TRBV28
CASSAPGTGVGEQYF
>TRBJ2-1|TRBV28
CASHGGGKSSYNEQFF
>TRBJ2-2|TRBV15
CATSSSPGLAGVTGELFF
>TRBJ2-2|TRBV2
CASMWQRDITGELFF
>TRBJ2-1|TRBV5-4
CASSLAGIAGGYNEQFF
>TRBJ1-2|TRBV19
CASSKRGGTDFGMGYTF
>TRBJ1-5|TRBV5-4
CASSATPYSNQPQHF
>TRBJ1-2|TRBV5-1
CASSFTGEYGYTF
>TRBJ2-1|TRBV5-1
CASSLLAGQGNEQFF
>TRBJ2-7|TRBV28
CASSSRYEQYF
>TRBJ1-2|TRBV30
CAWAGGGGYTF
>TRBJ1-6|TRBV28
CARSTGGNSPLHF
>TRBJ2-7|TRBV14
CASSLTSGIYEQYF
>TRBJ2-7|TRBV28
CASSKPGTGMDEQYF
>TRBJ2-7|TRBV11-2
CASSFRTGEAYEQYF
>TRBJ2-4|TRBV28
CAGSQGIKNIQYF
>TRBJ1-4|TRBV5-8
CASSLGGDRREKLFF
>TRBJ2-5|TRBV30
CAWSLNRGPGSNF
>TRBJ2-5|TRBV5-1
CASSPMLAGEETQYF
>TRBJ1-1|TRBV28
CASRTQGHTEAFF
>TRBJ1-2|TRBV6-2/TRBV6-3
CASSPLGQGLFF
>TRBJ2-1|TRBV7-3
CASSKGGVPYNEQFF
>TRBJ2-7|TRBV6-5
CATRTGSSYEQYF
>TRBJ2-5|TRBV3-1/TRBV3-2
CASSQDQGLAGGTQETQYF
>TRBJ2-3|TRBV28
CASSQGLAGVSDTQYF
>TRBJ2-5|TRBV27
CASRETSGGREETQYF
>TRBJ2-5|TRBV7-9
CASSLDYQETQYF
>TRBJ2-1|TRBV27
CASSFPRQGAHNEQFF
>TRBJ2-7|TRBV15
CATSVSQGLAGAYEQYF